This T cell receptor (beta chain) stems from a study of shared clonotypes between healthy human individuals. This clone has a single count. The junction and the germline gene differ at one end; a read error may be behind it. This CDR3 is built from 11 residues. Germline V lookup: CDR1 SNHLY, CDR2 FYNNEI. This table comes from immunoSEQ multiplex PCR, and its TCRdb copy is limited to in-frame clones, with some not included. The repertoire includes about 460,000 clones, 75% to 80% of them detected once, and 12% sits in the top ten. Material for sequencing was PBMCs. The sequence was obtained from a woman aged 40 to 50 in good health. Some clones in this sample may be carry-over from other donors' samples. This chain joins TRBV2 and TRBJ2-5; 7 nucleotides line up with TRBD1. The CDR3 spells CASRESRGMDF. DNA of the CDR3: TGTGCCAGCAGGGAAAGCAGGGGGATGGACTTC.